This T cell receptor beta chain stems from a study of monozygotic twins with inflammatory bowel disease. Notes on the study in general: Distinct T cell subtypes could not be told apart. A reduction in TCRbeta diversity (inverse Simpson) was seen in IBD patients relative to healthy co-twins. Support for any single strong IBD-associated signal or clonotype was not found.

The CDR3 is 13 residues long. Germline-derived CDR1 and CDR2 are SGDLS and YYNGEE. About this clonotype: Its antigen is still unknown.

Collection of a roughly 2.3 ml blood sample took place per donor. No DNA is given; TCRdb re-called the 5' RACE reads and lists each CDR3 protein once. The sample holds about 380,000 distinct CDR3 sequences. This sequence was found in a human donor with ulcerative colitis or Crohn's disease, or a healthy co-twin of an affected twin (not recorded which). The sequenced sample was blood. The chain uses TRBV9 and TRBJ1-1; there is no DNA to check the TCRdb D call of TRBD1. CDR3 in amino acids: CASSAGPRGEAFF.